This TCR beta chain derives from a study of blood T cell repertoires in COVID-19. The wider study: T cells, B-cell-depleted T cells, or PBMCs supplied cDNA or gDNA.

In the authors' methods: Counts of nucleated cells, estimated from reference gene primer amplification, were obtained. Clones were read by immunoSEQ multiplex PCR, and TCRdb kept only the in-frame ones, dropping some. Clone size and V and J calls were adopted from that table, with D and trimming inferred from the DNA. The table records 150,000 to 200,000 clones, 75% to 90% of them present only once. This clone was detected only a few times. Cohorts were assigned according to the clinical history that participants reported. Two negative PCRs, clearance, or symptom resolution had been documented for recovered Cohort 3 donors. Germline V gives CDR1 SGHVS, CDR2 FNYEAQ. CDR3 length equals 14 residues. Trimming took 5 bases from V and 7 from J; bases not matched to a gene: 7.

This sequence joins TRBV7-6 and TRBJ2-7, with 11 bases matching TRBD1. Sequenced sample: PBMCs or T cells enriched from blood (not recorded which). The sequence came from a man aged 40-49 years who had recovered from COVID-19. The CDR3 sequence: CASSLDRGHEEQYF. CDR3 DNA sequence: TGTGCCAGCAGCCTGGACAGGGGGCATGAAGAGCAGTACTTC.